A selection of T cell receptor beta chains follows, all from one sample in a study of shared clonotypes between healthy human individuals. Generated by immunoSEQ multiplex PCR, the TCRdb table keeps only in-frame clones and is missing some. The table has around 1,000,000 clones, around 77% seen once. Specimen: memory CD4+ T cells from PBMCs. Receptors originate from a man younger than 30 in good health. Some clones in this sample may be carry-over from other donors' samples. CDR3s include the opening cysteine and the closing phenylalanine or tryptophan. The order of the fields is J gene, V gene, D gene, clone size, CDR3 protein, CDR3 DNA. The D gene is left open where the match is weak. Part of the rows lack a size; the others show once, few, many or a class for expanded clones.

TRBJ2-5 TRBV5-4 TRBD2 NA CASSNLAGGGETQYF TGTGCCAGCAGCAACCTAGCGGGAGGGGGGGAGACCCAGTACTTC
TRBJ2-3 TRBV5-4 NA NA CASSFVGYTDTQYF TGTGCCAGCAGCTTTGTAGGCTACACAGATACGCAGTATTTT
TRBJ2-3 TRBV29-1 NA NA CSVDPSPGTDTQYF TGCAGCGTTGATCCCAGCCCAGGGACAGATACGCAGTATTTT
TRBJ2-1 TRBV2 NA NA CASTPGGGDNEQFF TGTGCCAGCACCCCAGGGGGAGGGGACAATGAGCAGTTCTTC
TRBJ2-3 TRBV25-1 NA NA CASTPWGGTDTQYF TGTGCCAGCACCCCGTGGGGTGGCACAGATACGCAGTATTTT
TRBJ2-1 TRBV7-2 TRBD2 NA CASSLQSLADEQFF TGTGCCAGCAGCTTGCAATCTCTAGCGGATGAGCAGTTCTTC
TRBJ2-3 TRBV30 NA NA CAWSRLVTDTQYF TGTGCCTGGAGTAGGTTGGTTACAGATACGCAGTATTTT
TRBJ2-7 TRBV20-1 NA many CRDLGPYF TGCAGGGACCTGGGGCCGTACTTC
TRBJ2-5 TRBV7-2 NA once CASSLGAGRGTQYF TGTGCCAGCAGCTTAGGGGCGGGCCGGGGGACCCAGTACTTC
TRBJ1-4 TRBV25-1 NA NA CASSDMGDEKLFF TGTGCCAGCAGTGATATGGGGGACGAAAAACTGTTTTTT
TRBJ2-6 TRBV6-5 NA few CASSRGWRGANVLTF TGTGCCAGCAGCCGCGGGTGGCGGGGGGCCAACGTCCTGACTTTC
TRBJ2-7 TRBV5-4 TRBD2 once CASSLSGRAPYEQYF TGTGCCAGCAGCTTGTCCGGGAGGGCCCCCTACGAGCAGTACTTC
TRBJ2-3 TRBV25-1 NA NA CASRGGAHTDTQYF TGTGCCAGCAGAGGGGGTGCTCACACAGATACGCAGTATTTT
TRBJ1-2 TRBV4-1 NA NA CASSQEGGYGYTF TGCGCCAGCAGCCAAGAGGGAGGGTACGGCTACACCTTC
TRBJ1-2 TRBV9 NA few CASSVDREFFGYTF TGTGCCAGCAGCGTAGACAGGGAGTTTTTTGGCTACACCTTC
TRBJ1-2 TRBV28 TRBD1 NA CASSATGPDGGYTF TGTGCCAGCAGTGCGACAGGGCCCGATGGCGGCTACACCTTC
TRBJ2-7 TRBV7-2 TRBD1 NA CASSSSPGGAGQYF TGTGCCAGCAGCTCTTCCCCAGGGGGCGCGGGACAGTACTTC
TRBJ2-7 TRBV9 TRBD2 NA CASSVGLAGAHYEQYF TGTGCCAGCAGCGTGGGACTAGCGGGAGCCCACTACGAGCAGTACTTC
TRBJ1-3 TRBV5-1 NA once CASSLDYLSGNTIYF TGCGCCAGCAGCTTGGATTACCTCTCTGGAAACACCATATATTTT
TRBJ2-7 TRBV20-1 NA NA CSAMGSFRQYF TGCAGTGCTATGGGTAGTTTTCGGCAGTACTTC
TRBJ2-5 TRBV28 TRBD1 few CASSQSWDRQETQYF TGTGCCAGCAGCCAATCGTGGGACAGGCAAGAGACCCAGTACTTC
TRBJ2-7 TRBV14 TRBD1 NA CASSADRTYEQYF TGTGCCAGCAGCGCGGACAGGACGTACGAGCAGTACTTC